Listed here are 29 T cell receptor beta chains from one sample, sequenced in a study of cytomegalovirus exposure and HLA in healthy donors. PCR used 60 Vbeta primers and 13 Jbeta primers. Sequencing used immunoSEQ multiplex PCR; TCRdb keeps in-frame clones, though not all of them. The table includes around 140,000 clones, 65% to 85% detected once. The sample consisted of PBMCs. The receptors originated from a woman aged 18-29 years in good health and CMV-seronegative.

The gene calls are TRBV15 and TRBJ2-7; 10 bases align to TRBD2. Germline assignment: CDR1 LNHNV and CDR2 YYDKDF (reference sequence). CDR3 length: 15 residues. The ends lost 1 base at V and 3 bases at J; junction bases unmatched: 3. The CDR3 loop reads CATSRGSGGVYEQYF. The CDR3 DNA sequence: TGTGCCACCAGCAGAGGCAGCGGGGGGGTCTACGAGCAGTACTTC.

The V gene is TRBV10-2, the J gene TRBJ1-1; the D is unclear. The CDR3 totals 15 residues. Germline V gene sequence: CDR1 WSHSY, CDR2 SAAADI. Trimming left V 2 bases short and J 2 bases short, with 12 bases between. CDR3 region: CASSEPTSGNTEAFF. CDR3 nucleotides: TGCGCCAGCAGTGAGCCTACCTCAGGTAACACTGAAGCTTTCTTT.

The chain recombines TRBV10-2 with TRBJ1-5; D unclear. The CDR3 length is 14 residues. V lost 8 bases and J lost 5, with 16 bases in between. CDR1 and CDR2 (germline): WSHSY, SAAADI. The CDR3 sequence is CASSATSLDQPQHF. The CDR3 nucleotides read TGCGCCAGCTCTGCGACTAGTTTGGATCAGCCCCAGCATTTT.

This chain uses TRBV5-6 with TRBJ1-1; weak D call: TRBD1 (5 bases). Germline V gene lookup returns CDR1 SGHDT and CDR2 YYEEEE. V dropped 0 bases and J dropped 1 base, with 10 bases sitting between them. The CDR3 length is 15 residues. The CDR3 spells CASSLGRGENTEAFF. The DNA of the CDR3 is TGTGCCAGCAGCTTGGGGCGGGGCGAGAACACTGAAGCTTTCTTT.

This clone showed up just once. In nucleotides, the CDR3 is TGTGCCAGCAGCCAAGCCCAGCGGGAGTGGTACGAGCAGTACTTC. Protein sequence: CASSQAQREWYEQYF. V usage is TRBV14 and J usage is TRBJ2-7; 8 bases line up with TRBD2. The CDR3 consists of 15 residues. In germline, CDR1 is SGHDN, CDR2 FVKESK. V trimming: 1 base; J trimming: 4 bases; junction bases outside the gene matches: 6. Looking up the rest from reference TRBV14 and TRBJ2-7 gives the full variable domain: EAGVTQFPSHSVIEKGQTVTLRCDPISGHDNLYWYRRVMGKEIKFLLHFVKESKQDESGMPNNRFLAERTGGTYSTLKVQPAELEDSGVYFCASSQAQREWYEQYFGPGTRLTVT.

This clone was detected only once. V gene TRBV5-1 combines with J gene TRBJ1-1, with 7 bases lining up with TRBD1. Losses at the gene ends were 3 bases for V and 7 bases for J; bases not matched to a gene: 9. CDR3 size: 14 residues. Germline loops: CDR1 SGHRS, CDR2 YFSETQ. This CDR3 is CASSWGQTRDEAFF. In DNA form, the CDR3 reads TGCGCCAGCAGCTGGGGACAGACGCGGGATGAAGCTTTCTTT.

The V gene is TRBV10-1, the J gene TRBJ2-7, with 10 bases aligning to TRBD2. Looked up from germline, CDR1 is WNHNN and CDR2 is SYGVQD (reference sequence). Unmatched junction bases numbered 6, after V lost 6 bases and J lost 4 bases. The CDR3 runs to 14 residues. For the CDR3, the DNA is TGCGCCAGCAGCCAGCGGGAGGGCCGGTACGAGCAGTACTTC. Protein sequence: CASSQREGRYEQYF.

This clone was picked up a small number of times. This chain uses TRBV15 with TRBJ1-3; weak D call: TRBD1 (6 bases). V was trimmed by 5 bases and J by 0 bases, leaving 11 bases between them. The CDR3 extends over 15 amino acids. Germline CDR1 reads LNHNV; CDR2 reads YYDKDF (reference sequence). The CDR3 sequence is CATSGGFGSGNTIYF. DNA of the CDR3: TGTGCCACCAGCGGGGGCTTTGGCTCTGGAAACACCATATATTTT.

This sequence joins TRBV10-3 and TRBJ2-2, with TRBD2 matching 7 bases. This CDR3 contains 15 residues. From germline, CDR1 is ENHRY and CDR2 SYGVKD. With V trimmed by 6 bases and J by 3 bases, 7 bases remained unmatched. The CDR3 DNA is TGTGCCATCAGCAGATCTAGCGGAGACACCGGGGAGCTGTTTTTT. Its protein product is CAISRSSGDTGELFF.

The chain recombines TRBV29-1 with TRBJ2-3, with a weak D call TRBD2 (6 bases). The CDR3 loop spans 11 amino acids. Germline assignment: CDR1 SQVTM and CDR2 ANQGSEA. Trimming left V 5 bases short and J 4 bases short, with 7 bases between. CDR3 protein: CSVSGPDTQYF. CDR3 DNA: TGCAGCGTTAGCGGGCCAGATACGCAGTATTTT.

The V gene is TRBV11-3, the J gene TRBJ2-1; D call uncertain. In germline, CDR1 is SGHNT, CDR2 YENEEA. V lost 0 bases to trimming and J lost 8 bases, with 14 bases between them. This CDR3 has 15 amino acids. CDR3 bases: TGTGCCAGCAGCTTAGAACCAGGCCGTCAGGATGAGCAGTTCTTC. This codes for CASSLEPGRQDEQFF.

This chain joins TRBV7-6 and TRBJ2-1; 11 positions match TRBD2. The CDR3 spans 17 residues. From germline, CDR1 is SGHVS and CDR2 FNYEAQ. The V gene end was trimmed by 6 bases and the J gene end by 0 bases; junction bases not matched to a gene: 7. The CDR3: CASSYIAGGSSYNEQFF. The CDR3 nucleotides read TGTGCCAGCAGTTACATAGCGGGAGGGAGCTCCTACAATGAGCAGTTCTTC.

The CDR3 is CATSSSRSSYEQYF. The CDR3 nucleotides read TGTGCCACCAGCTCTTCGAGGAGCTCCTACGAGCAGTACTTC. V and J are TRBV15 and TRBJ2-7; D is undetermined. CDR1 LNHNV and CDR2 YYDKDF come from the germline V gene (reference sequence). V dropped 5 bases and J dropped 0 bases, with 11 bases sitting between them. The CDR3 loop spans 14 amino acids.

This chain links TRBV29-1 with TRBJ1-4; the D is unclear. V shed 1 base and J shed 6 bases, with 6 bases lying between them. This CDR3 spans 12 amino acids. The germline V gene encodes CDR1 SQVTM and CDR2 ANQGSEA. The CDR3 spells CSVEAGDEKLFF. The CDR3 DNA sequence: TGCAGCGTTGAAGCCGGAGATGAAAAACTGTTTTTT.

The chain has TRBV11-2 and TRBJ2-3; D ambiguous. The CDR3 sequence is 14 residues long. Germline lookup yields CDR1 SGHAT and CDR2 FQNNGV. The V and J ends lost 5 bases and 4 bases respectively, with 13 bases between them. In DNA, the CDR3 is TGTGCCAGCAGCCTGCGAGTTACAGCAGATACGCAGTATTTT. Its protein is CASSLRVTADTQYF.

The V gene is TRBV6-5, the J gene TRBJ2-5; no clear D gene. V lost 0 bases, J lost 2 bases, and 10 bases lay in between. The CDR3 sequence is 15 residues long. The germline CDR1 and CDR2 sequences are MNHEY and SVGAGI. CDR3 DNA: TGTGCCAGCAGTTACTCCTTCGCGGCACAAGAGACCCAGTACTTC. Translation: CASSYSFAAQETQYF.

J is TRBJ2-1 and V is TRBV16, with 11 positions matching TRBD2. Per germline, CDR1 KGHSY and CDR2 FQNENV. CDR3 length: 15 amino acids. The junction had 6 bases not matched to a gene; V was cut back by 2 bases and J by 9 bases. For the CDR3, the DNA is TGTGCCAGCAGCCAAGTACTAGCGGGAGAGGGTGAGCAGTTCTTC. It translates to CASSQVLAGEGEQFF.

The chain uses TRBV4-1 and TRBJ2-2, with a possible D match to TRBD1 (6 bases). The CDR3 totals 14 residues. Germline V gene sequence: CDR1 MGHRA, CDR2 YSYEKL. V lost 3 bases, J lost 5 bases, and 10 bases lay in between. The CDR3 loop reads CASSQLGGTGELFF. The CDR3 DNA reads TGCGCCAGCAGCCAGCTAGGGGGAACCGGGGAGCTGTTTTTT.

The chain employs TRBV27 and TRBJ2-1; a weak D match, TRBD2 (6 bases). The CDR3 runs to 14 residues. Germline V gives CDR1 MNHEY, CDR2 SMNVEV (reference sequence). The ends were cut back, 10 bases at V and 5 bases at J, with 18 bases in the middle. CDR3 coding DNA: TGTGCCACTAGTAGCGGTGCCCTAAACAATGAGCAGTTCTTC. Its translation is CATSSGALNNEQFF.

The genes are TRBV6-5 and TRBJ1-1; D is undetermined. Trimming took 6 bases from V and 4 from J, leaving 9 bases between them. The CDR3 is 12 residues long. Germline lookup yields CDR1 MNHEY and CDR2 SVGAGI. The CDR3 DNA follows: TGTGCCAGCAGGGGTCGCGGCACTGAAGCTTTCTTT. It is translated as CASRGRGTEAFF.

The chain recombines TRBV6-1 with TRBJ1-5, with 9 bases aligning to TRBD1. The J call may be incorrect, as the DNA end agrees better with TRBJ2-3. This CDR3 has 19 amino acids. CDR1 and CDR2 from the germline V gene are MNHNS and SASEGT. The CDR3 DNA is TGTGCCAGCAGTGAAGGGCGGGACAGGGTGTTTGGGGCTGGTCAGCCCCAGTATTTT. Protein: CASSEGRDRVFGAGQPQYF.

V is TRBV6-5 and J is TRBJ2-4; 8 nucleotides align to TRBD2. The junction had 7 bases not matched to a gene; V was cut back by 6 bases and J by 9 bases. CDR1 and CDR2 (germline): MNHEY, SVGAGI. This CDR3 spans 13 amino acids. This CDR3 reads CASSPGGASIQYF. The CDR3, as DNA: TGTGCCAGCAGCCCGGGGGGGGCCAGCATTCAGTACTTC.

This clone was detected only a few times. J is TRBJ1-3 and V is TRBV4-1; no reliable D call. V gave up 4 bases and J gave up 2 bases, with 12 bases separating them. This CDR3 is 15 amino acids long. Germline loops: CDR1 MGHRA, CDR2 YSYEKL. CDR3 residues: CASSPLRLTGNTIYF. CDR3 sequence (DNA): TGCGCCAGCAGCCCTTTGAGATTGACTGGAAACACCATATATTTT.

This clone was counted only a few times. The chain recombines TRBV7-6 with TRBJ2-1; perhaps TRBD2 as D (6 bases). Germline V gene lookup returns CDR1 SGHVS and CDR2 FNYEAQ. The CDR3 runs to 16 residues. Trimming took off 6 bases at V and 2 bases at J, with 17 bases between the two ends. The CDR3 coding sequence is TGTGCCAGCAGTGGCCTCGGGAGTCGCACCTACAATGAGCAGTTCTTC. This gives the protein CASSGLGSRTYNEQFF.

The chain employs TRBV6-6 and TRBJ2-7; 9 bases fit TRBD2. Germline CDR1 reads MNHNY; CDR2 reads SVGAGI (reference sequence). There are 15 residues in the CDR3. The V and J ends lost 4 bases and 2 bases, in that order; junction bases with no gene match: 6. The CDR3 reads CASSSPSSGAYEQYF. The CDR3 coding sequence is TGTGCCAGCAGTTCCCCATCTAGCGGGGCCTACGAGCAGTACTTC.

This chain links TRBV7-2 with TRBJ2-7; D remains unclear. This CDR3 contains 14 residues. Germline CDR1 is SGHTA and CDR2 is FQGNSA. V dropped 2 bases and J dropped 5 bases, with 13 bases sitting between them. The CDR3 nucleotides are TGTGCCAGCAGCTTAAACAGATTAGGCAACGAGCAGTACTTC. This sequence encodes CASSLNRLGNEQYF.

The chain couples TRBV20-1 to TRBJ1-2; TRBD1 might be the D (5 bases). The CDR3 extends over 11 amino acids. Germline values: CDR1 DFQATT, CDR2 SNEGSKA (reference sequence). Trimming removed 2 bases at V and 6 bases at J, with 7 bases between. Written as DNA, the CDR3 is TGCAGTGCTAGACCAGGGAATGGCTACACCTTC. Protein sequence: CSARPGNGYTF.

A single count supports this clone. V and J are TRBV10-3 and TRBJ1-5; unclear D gene. This CDR3 comprises 14 residues. V lost 0 bases, J lost 10 bases, and 13 bases lay in between. The germline CDR1 and CDR2 sequences are ENHRY and SYGVKD. The CDR3 DNA follows: TGTGCCATCAGTGAGTCTCCAGGTCTCGGACCCCAGCATTTT. It encodes CAISESPGLGPQHF.

The genes are TRBV7-6 and TRBJ2-7; 8 bases are a match to TRBD1. The CDR3 contains 14 residues. J lost 2 bases, V lost 1 base, and 1 base had no gene match. Germline lookup yields CDR1 SGHVS and CDR2 FNYEAQ. CDR3 nucleotides: TGTGCCAGCAGCTTAGTACAGGGGGCCTACGAGCAGTACTTC. Protein product: CASSLVQGAYEQYF.